The 9 T cell receptor beta chains given below trace back to one sample, sequenced in a study of beta chain features in type 1 diabetes. Sequencing targeted expressed TCRB transcripts, as all isolated RNA had been reverse transcribed. Sequencing was performed with immunoSEQ multiplex PCR; in TCRdb, only in-frame clones are kept and a portion is missing. This table has roughly 310,000 clones, approximately 10% appearing once. The sample comprised naive CD4+ T cells from blood. Receptors were obtained from a woman aged 25 to 39 in good health.

This clone was observed a few times. The chain links TRBV2 to TRBJ1-1; tentative D call: TRBD1 (5 bases). The germline gives CDR1 SNHLY, CDR2 FYNNEI. The V gene lost 7 bases and the J gene lost 3 bases, with 12 bases spanning the gap. CDR3 length: 13 residues. CDR3 in amino acids: CASTWGEDTEAFF. The CDR3 DNA reads TGTGCCAGCACGTGGGGGGAGGACACTGAAGCTTTCTTT.

In this sample, this clone turned up a few times. The CDR3 DNA reads as TGTGCCAGCAGCCCCGGACAGGGAGGATTTCAGCCCCAGCATTTT. Translating gives CASSPGQGGFQPQHF. The chain has TRBV7-2 and TRBJ1-5, with 8 bases aligning to TRBD1. Germline V gene sequence: CDR1 SGHTA, CDR2 FQGNSA. The CDR3 covers 15 residues. V was pared by 5 bases and J by 6 bases, with 9 bases of the junction left unmatched.

This clone has just a few counts. The CDR3 nucleotides are TGCGCCAGCAGTCAATCGGGAGCGGGAGGGCAACGGTCCTACGAGCAGTACTTC. This sequence encodes CASSQSGAGGQRSYEQYF. V is TRBV23-1 and J is TRBJ2-7; 10 nucleotides agree with TRBD2. TRBV23-1 is an ORF; its function is uncertain. Trimming cost V 0 bases and J 1 base; bases outside gene matches: 9. CDR3 length: 18 amino acids.

This clone was counted a few times. The V gene is TRBV6-5, the J gene TRBJ1-2, with unresolved D. The CDR3 extends over 14 amino acids. The germline V and J ends were trimmed by 0 bases and 3 bases, with 8 bases remaining between them. Germline loops: CDR1 MNHEY, CDR2 SVGAGI. The CDR3 sequence: CASSYSIGDYGYTF. DNA for the CDR3: TGTGCCAGCAGTTACTCTATAGGAGACTATGGCTACACCTTC.

Only a few counts were recorded for this clone. V is TRBV6-5 and J is TRBJ1-1, with 9 bases aligning to TRBD1. Germline V gene lookup returns CDR1 MNHEY and CDR2 SVGAGI. The CDR3 runs to 14 residues. Trimming removed 6 bases from V and 4 bases from J; junction bases left unmatched: 6. CDR3 bases: TGTGCCAGCAGATGGGACAGGGCGGGCACTGAAGCTTTCTTT. As protein: CASRWDRAGTEAFF.

V is TRBV11-2 and J is TRBJ2-5, with 9 bases that match TRBD2. V shed 5 bases, J shed 1 base, and the junction held 8 bases outside the gene matches. This CDR3 comprises 16 residues. Germline V gene lookup returns CDR1 SGHAT and CDR2 FQNNGV. As DNA, the CDR3 is TGTGCCAGCAGCCGGAGACTAGCGGCTATCCAAGAGACCCAGTACTTC. Its protein product is CASSRRLAAIQETQYF.

V usage is TRBV25-1 and J usage is TRBJ1-1; D unclear. V lost 0 bases to trimming and J lost 1 base, with 12 bases between them. Germline loops: CDR1 MGHDK, CDR2 SYGVNS. This CDR3 is built from 16 residues. This CDR3 reads CASSEYYAPGNTEAFF. The CDR3 DNA reads TGTGCCAGCAGTGAATATTACGCCCCGGGGAACACTGAAGCTTTCTTT.

The genes are TRBV11-2 and TRBJ2-1; 8 bases map to TRBD2. The CDR3 covers 15 residues. Germline CDR1 SGHAT, CDR2 FQNNGV. With 3 bases clipped from V and 0 bases from J, the junction kept 1 base outside the gene matches. The CDR3 spells CASSFSGDSYNEQFF. CDR3 coding DNA: TGTGCCAGCAGCTTTAGCGGGGACTCCTACAATGAGCAGTTCTTC.

In its sample, this clone was seen a few times. This chain joins TRBV18 and TRBJ2-7, with 7 bases fitting TRBD2. This CDR3 has 13 residues. Germline assignment: CDR1 KGHSH and CDR2 LQKENI. Unmatched junction bases numbered 3, after V lost 1 base and J lost 6 bases. Here the CDR3 reads CASSPRGLVEQYF. The CDR3, as DNA: TGTGCCAGCTCACCACGTGGACTAGTCGAGCAGTACTTC.